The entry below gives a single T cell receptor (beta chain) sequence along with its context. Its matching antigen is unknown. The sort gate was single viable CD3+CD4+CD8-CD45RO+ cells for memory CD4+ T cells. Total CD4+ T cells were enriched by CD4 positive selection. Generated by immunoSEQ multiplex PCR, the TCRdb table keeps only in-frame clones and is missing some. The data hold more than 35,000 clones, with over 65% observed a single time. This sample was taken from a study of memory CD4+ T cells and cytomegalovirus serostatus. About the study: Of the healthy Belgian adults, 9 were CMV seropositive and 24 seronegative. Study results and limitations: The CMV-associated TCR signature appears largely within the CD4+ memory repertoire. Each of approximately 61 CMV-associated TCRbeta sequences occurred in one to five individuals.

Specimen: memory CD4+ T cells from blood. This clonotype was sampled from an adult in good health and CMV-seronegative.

CDR3 sequence: CASSLVGNEQYF. The CDR3 DNA reads TGTGCCAGCAGCTTAGTTGGGAACGAGCAGTACTTC. This chain connects TRBV7-9 to TRBJ2-7; D not certain. V was trimmed by 1 base and J by 5 bases, leaving 6 bases between them. The germline V gene has CDR1 SEHNR and CDR2 FQNEAQ (reference sequence). This CDR3 is 12 amino acids long.